This T cell receptor beta chain stems from a study of T cell responses to AZD1222 COVID-19 vaccine. Study background: Second doses were pooled across both intervals (about 4 or about 12 weeks).

Study-level results: No repertoire was sampled before or during the peak T cell response, only after it.

The assay was immunoSEQ multiplex PCR, and TCRdb's table has in-frame clones only and misses some. Of about 130,000 clones listed, 86% are singletons. Germline-derived CDR1 and CDR2 are DFQATT and SNEGSKA (reference sequence). The V end lost 0 bases, the J end lost 15 bases, and 12 bases lay between the germline ends. This CDR3 contains 11 residues. On this clone: Its antigen is undetermined.

The chain uses TRBV20-1 and TRBJ2-1, with unresolved D. The clonotype comes from an adult in good health. Specimen: peripheral blood, collected on day 0 of AZD1222 vaccination. CDR3 sequence: CSARDEPAWFF. Written as DNA, the CDR3 is TGCAGTGCTAGAGATGAACCTGCGTGGTTCTTC.